This T cell receptor (beta chain) stems from a study of post-analysis software for immune sequencing data. Findings of the study overall: Clustering by F measure revealed strong co-clustering among samples prepared together in one batch.

Sequencing libraries made from TCR beta cDNA carried unique molecular identifiers. The source material, 1 to 10 million T cells, gave rise to roughly 0.5 million cDNA molecules. TCRdb reanalysed the PCR reads using MiXCR and keeps one entry per CDR3 protein. The sample records approximately 690,000 distinct CDR3 sequences, 55% to 70% being singletons. As concerns this clonotype: Its antigen is currently unknown.

The specimen sequenced was blood. This receptor was obtained from a girl aged 2-10 years with multiple sclerosis.

This CDR3 reads CSARGPGRGVETQYF. CDR3 nucleotide sequence: TGCAGTGCTAGAGGTCCCGGGAGGGGGGTAGAGACCCAGTACTTC. The chain is built from TRBV20-1 and TRBJ2-5; 8 nucleotides agree with TRBD2. CDR1 is DFQATT and CDR2 is SNEGSKA in the germline V gene (reference sequence). Germline trimming cut 1 base from V and 4 bases from J; bases unmatched to any gene: 8. The CDR3 totals 15 residues.